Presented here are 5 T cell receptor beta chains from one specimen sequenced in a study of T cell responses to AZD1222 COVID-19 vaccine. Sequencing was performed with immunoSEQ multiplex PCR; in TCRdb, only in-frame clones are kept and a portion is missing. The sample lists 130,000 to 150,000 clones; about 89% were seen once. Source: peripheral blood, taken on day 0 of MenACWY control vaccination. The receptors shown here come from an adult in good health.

CDR3: CASSPTGSRSPLHF. The CDR3 DNA sequence: TGTGCCAGCTCACCGACAGGGTCCCGGTCACCCCTCCACTTT. The chain links TRBV18 to TRBJ1-6; 7 bases agree with TRBD1. CDR1 is KGHSH, CDR2 LQKENI, per germline. V shed 3 bases and J 10 bases; nucleotides not matched to a gene: 6. The CDR3 is 14 amino acids. Looking up the rest from reference TRBV18 and TRBJ1-6 gives the full variable domain: NAGVMQNPRHLVRRRGQEARLRCSPMKGHSHVYWYRQLPEEGLKFMVYLQKENIIDESGMPKERFSAEFPKEGPSILRIQQVVRGDSAAYFCASSPTGSRSPLHFGNGTRLTVT.

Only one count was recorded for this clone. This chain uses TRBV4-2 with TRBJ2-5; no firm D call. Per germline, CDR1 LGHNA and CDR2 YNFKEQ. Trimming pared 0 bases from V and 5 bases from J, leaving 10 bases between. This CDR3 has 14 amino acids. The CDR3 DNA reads TGTGCCAGCAGCCAAGACCAAGGGCTGGAGACCCAGTACTTC. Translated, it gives CASSQDQGLETQYF.

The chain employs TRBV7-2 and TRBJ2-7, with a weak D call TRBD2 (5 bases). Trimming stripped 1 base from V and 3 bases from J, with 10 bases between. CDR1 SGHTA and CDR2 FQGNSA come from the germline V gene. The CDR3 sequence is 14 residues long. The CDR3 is CASSLELAVYEQYF. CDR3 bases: TGTGCCAGCAGCTTAGAGCTAGCAGTCTACGAGCAGTACTTC.

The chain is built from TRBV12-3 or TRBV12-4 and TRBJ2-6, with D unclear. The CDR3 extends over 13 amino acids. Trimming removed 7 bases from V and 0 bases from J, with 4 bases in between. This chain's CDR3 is CASTPSGANVLTF. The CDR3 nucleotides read TGTGCCAGCACCCCCTCTGGGGCCAACGTCCTGACTTTC.

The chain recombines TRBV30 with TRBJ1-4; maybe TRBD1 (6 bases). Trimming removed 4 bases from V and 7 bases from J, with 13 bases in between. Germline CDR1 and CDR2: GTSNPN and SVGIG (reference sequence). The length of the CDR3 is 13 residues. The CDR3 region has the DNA TGTGCCTGGAACCCGCAGGGGTTTGAAAAACTGTTTTTT. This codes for CAWNPQGFEKLFF.